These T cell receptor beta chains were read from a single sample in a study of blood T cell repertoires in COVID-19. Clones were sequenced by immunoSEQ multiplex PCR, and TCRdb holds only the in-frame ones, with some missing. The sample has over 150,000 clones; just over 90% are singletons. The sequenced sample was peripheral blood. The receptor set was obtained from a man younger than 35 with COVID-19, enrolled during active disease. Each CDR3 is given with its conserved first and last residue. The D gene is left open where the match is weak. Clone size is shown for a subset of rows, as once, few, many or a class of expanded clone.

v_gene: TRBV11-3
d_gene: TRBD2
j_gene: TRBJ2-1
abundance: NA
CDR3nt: TGTGCCAGCAGCTCAGGGACTAGCTTTTACAATGAGCAGTTCTTC
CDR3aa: CASSSGTSFYNEQFF

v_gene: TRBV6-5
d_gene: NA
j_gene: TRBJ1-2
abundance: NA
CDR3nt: TGTGCCAGCAGATCGGACGGGACTAACTATGGCTACACCTTC
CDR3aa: CASRSDGTNYGYTF

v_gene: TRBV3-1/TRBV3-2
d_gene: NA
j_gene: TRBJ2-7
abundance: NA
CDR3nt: TGTGCCAGCAGCCAAGGTCCAGGCTCCTACGAGCAGTACTTC
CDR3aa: CASSQGPGSYEQYF

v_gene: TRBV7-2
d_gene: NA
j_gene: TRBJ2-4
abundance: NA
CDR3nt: TGTGCCAGCAGCTTAGTTTCCGGTAACATTCAGTACTTC
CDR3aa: CASSLVSGNIQYF

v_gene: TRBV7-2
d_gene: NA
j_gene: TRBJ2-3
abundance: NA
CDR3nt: TGTGCCAGCAGCCGCCGGGGAGATACGCAGTATTTT
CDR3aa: CASSRRGDTQYF

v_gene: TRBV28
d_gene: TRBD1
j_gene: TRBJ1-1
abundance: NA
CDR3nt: TGTGCCAGCAGGGATGGGACAGGGGTCGCTGAAGCTTTCTTT
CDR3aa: CASRDGTGVAEAFF

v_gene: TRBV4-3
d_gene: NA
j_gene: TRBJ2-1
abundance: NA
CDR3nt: TGCGCCAGCAGCCAAGATCGAAGAGGGTTGGGGGAGGGGGACAATGAGCAGTTCTTC
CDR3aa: CASSQDRRGLGEGDNEQFF

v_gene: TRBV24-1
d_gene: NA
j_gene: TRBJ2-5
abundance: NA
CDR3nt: TGTGCCACCAGTGATCCCACCCAGAGGACTGGAGAGACCCAGTACTTC
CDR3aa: CATSDPTQRTGETQYF

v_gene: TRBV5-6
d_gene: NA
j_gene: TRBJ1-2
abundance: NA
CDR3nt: TGTGCCAGCAGCCCTGGGGGGGGCTCGAGCTATGGCTACACCTTC
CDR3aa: CASSPGGGSSYGYTF

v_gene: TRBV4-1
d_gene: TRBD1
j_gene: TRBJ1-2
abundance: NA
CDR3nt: TGCGCCAGCAGCCCCGTGGGACAGTGGAAGGGCTACACCTTC
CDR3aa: CASSPVGQWKGYTF

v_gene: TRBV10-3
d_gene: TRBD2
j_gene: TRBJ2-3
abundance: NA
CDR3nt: TGTGCCATCAGTGATCCCGTTACTAGCGGGGGAGGGGATACGCAGTATTTT
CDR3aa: CAISDPVTSGGGDTQYF

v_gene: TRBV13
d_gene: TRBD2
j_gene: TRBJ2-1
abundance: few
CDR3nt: TGTGCCAGCAGCCCGGGACTAGCGGGAGGGCCGAATGAGCAGTTCTTC
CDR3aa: CASSPGLAGGPNEQFF

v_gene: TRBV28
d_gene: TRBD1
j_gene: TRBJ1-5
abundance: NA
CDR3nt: TGTGCCAGCAGTATAAGGACAGGGGGCAATCAGCCCCAGCATTTT
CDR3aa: CASSIRTGGNQPQHF

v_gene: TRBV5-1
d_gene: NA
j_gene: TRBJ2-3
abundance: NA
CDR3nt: TGCGCCAGCAGCTTGGAGCTAGAGAAAAGTTTT
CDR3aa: CASSLELEKSF

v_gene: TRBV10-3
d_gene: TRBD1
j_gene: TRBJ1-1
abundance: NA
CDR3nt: TGTGCCATCAGTGATACAGGGGGCAGAAGTGAAGCTTTCTTT
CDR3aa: CAISDTGGRSEAFF

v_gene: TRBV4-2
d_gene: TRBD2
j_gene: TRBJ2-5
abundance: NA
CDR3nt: TGTGCCAGCAGCCAGCGCCTGACTAGCGGGAGGGATGGGGAGACCCAGTACTTC
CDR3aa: CASSQRLTSGRDGETQYF

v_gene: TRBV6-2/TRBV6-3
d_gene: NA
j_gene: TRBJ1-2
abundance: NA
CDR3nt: TGTGCCAGCAGTTACTCAGGGAGTCGACGCTATGGCTACACCTTC
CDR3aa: CASSYSGSRRYGYTF

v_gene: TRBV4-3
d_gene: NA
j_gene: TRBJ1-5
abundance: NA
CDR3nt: TGCGCCAGCAGCCAATCAGTCGGGGCAGGGGATAGTCAGCCCCAGCATTTT
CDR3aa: CASSQSVGAGDSQPQHF

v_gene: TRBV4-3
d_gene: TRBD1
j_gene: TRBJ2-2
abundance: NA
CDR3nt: TGCGCCAGCAGCCAGGACAGGGATTTCACCGGGGAGCTGTTTTTT
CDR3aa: CASSQDRDFTGELFF

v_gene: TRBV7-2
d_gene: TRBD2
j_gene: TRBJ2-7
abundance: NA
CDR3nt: TGTGCCAGCAGCATCAGGACTAGCCGCGAGCAGTACTTC
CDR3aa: CASSIRTSREQYF

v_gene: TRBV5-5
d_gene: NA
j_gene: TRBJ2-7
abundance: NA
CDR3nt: TGTGCCAGCAGCTTGACAGGCTACTACGAGCAGTACTTC
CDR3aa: CASSLTGYYEQYF

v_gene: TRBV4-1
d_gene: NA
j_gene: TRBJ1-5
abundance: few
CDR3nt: TGCGCCAGCAGCCAAGATGGTGGAGGGCGGGGACAGCCCCAGCATTTT
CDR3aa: CASSQDGGGRGQPQHF

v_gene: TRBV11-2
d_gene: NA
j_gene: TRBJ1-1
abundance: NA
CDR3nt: TGTGCCAGCAGCTTAGTATTAGACACTGAAGCTTTCTTT
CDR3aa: CASSLVLDTEAFF

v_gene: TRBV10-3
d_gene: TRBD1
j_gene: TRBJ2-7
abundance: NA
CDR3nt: TGTGCCATCAGCCCCCAAGGGACAGGGAAGCCCTACGAGCAGTACTTC
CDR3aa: CAISPQGTGKPYEQYF

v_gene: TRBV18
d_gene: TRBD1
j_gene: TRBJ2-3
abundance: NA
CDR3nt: TGTGCCAGCTCTGCATTGTTACCGGGACAGGGACGGACAGATACGCAGTATTTT
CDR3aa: CASSALLPGQGRTDTQYF

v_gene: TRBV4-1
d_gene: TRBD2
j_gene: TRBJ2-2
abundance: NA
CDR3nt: TGCGCCAGCGGTACGGGGGGGGCCGGGACCGGGGAGCTGTTTTTT
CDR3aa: CASGTGGAGTGELFF

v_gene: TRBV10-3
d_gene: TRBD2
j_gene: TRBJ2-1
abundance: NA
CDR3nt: TGTGCCATCAGAGGGGACTACATTCTTTACAATGAGCAGTTCTTC
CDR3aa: CAIRGDYILYNEQFF

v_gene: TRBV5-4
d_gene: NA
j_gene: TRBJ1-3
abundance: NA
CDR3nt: TGTGCCAGCAGCTTGTCAGGGGGAAACACCATATATTTT
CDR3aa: CASSLSGGNTIYF

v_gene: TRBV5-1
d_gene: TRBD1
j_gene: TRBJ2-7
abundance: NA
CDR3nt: TGCGCCAGCAGCCCTGGGACAGGGAACGACGAGCAGTACTTC
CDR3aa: CASSPGTGNDEQYF

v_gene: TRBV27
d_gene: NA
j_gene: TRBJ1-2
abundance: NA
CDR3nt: TGTGCCAGCAGCACCACCCGACCCGGGACACCATTCTATGGCTACACCTTC
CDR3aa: CASSTTRPGTPFYGYTF

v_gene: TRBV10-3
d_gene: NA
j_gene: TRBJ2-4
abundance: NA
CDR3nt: TGTGCCATCAGTGAGTTGAACTTACCGGAGGGCATTCAGTACTTC
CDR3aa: CAISELNLPEGIQYF

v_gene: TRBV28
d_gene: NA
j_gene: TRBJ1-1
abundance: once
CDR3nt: TGTGCCAGCAGAGTAGGACATCGATTGAACACTGAAGCTTTCTTT
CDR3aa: CASRVGHRLNTEAFF

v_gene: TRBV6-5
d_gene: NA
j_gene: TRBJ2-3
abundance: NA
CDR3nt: TGTGCCAGCAGTTACTTCCCAGCAGATACGCAGTATTTT
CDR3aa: CASSYFPADTQYF